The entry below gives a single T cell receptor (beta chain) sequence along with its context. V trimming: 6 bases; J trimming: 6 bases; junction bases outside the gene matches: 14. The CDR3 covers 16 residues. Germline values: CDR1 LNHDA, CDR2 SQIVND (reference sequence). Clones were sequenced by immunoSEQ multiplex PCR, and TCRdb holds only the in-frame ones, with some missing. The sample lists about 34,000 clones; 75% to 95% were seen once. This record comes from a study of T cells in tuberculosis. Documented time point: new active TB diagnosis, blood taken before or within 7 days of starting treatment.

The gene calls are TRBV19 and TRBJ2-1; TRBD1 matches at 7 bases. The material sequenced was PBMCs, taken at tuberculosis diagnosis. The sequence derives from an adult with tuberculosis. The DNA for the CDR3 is TGTGCCAGTAGGAACCAAGGGGGCCTACAGGGCAATGAGCAGTTCTTC. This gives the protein CASRNQGGLQGNEQFF.